Each of the 27 T cell receptor beta chains below was sequenced from the same sample in a study of control samples from healthy donors and cancer patients. Measured with immunoSEQ multiplex PCR; TCRdb has only the in-frame clones, and not every one. The sample comprises around 120,000 clones, more than 75% of which are singletons, and 2% to 2.5% rests with the top ten. Material for sequencing was blood. The receptors were sampled from a woman in her sixties or seventies in good health.

The chain is built from TRBV6-1 and TRBJ1-2, with 8 bases identical to TRBD1. V shed 0 bases, J shed 7 bases, and the junction held 10 bases outside the gene matches. Germline assignment: CDR1 MNHNS and CDR2 SASEGT. This CDR3 is 16 amino acids long. CDR3 DNA: TGTGCCAGCAGTGAAGCGCTTCAGCAGGGGGCGGGTGGCTACACCTTC. This sequence encodes CASSEALQQGAGGYTF.

This rearrangement joins TRBV19 to TRBJ2-7; D tentatively reads TRBD1 or TRBD2 (5 bases each). V lost 3 bases and J 4 bases, leaving 13 bases between the germline ends. The CDR3 totals 14 residues. Germline values: CDR1 LNHDA, CDR2 SQIVND (reference sequence). The CDR3 coding sequence is TGTGCCAGTAGTATCCGGGACGGACCATACGAGCAGTACTTC. Translated: CASSIRDGPYEQYF.

This chain uses TRBV21-1 with TRBJ2-2; the D call of TRBD2 is as the table states it, not checked on the DNA. TRBV21-1 is described as a pseudogene. The CDR3 is made up of 15 amino acids. CDR3 residues: CATSLAGANTGELFF. The CDR3 region has the DNA TGTGCCACCTCACTAGCGGGGGCCAACACCGGGGAGCTGTTTTTT.

This clone was counted a single time. The rearrangement links TRBV18 to TRBJ2-6, with D perhaps being TRBD1 or TRBD2 (5 bases each). The CDR3 is made up of 15 amino acids. Deletions cut 11 bases from V and 4 bases from J, with 18 bases between. Germline V gives CDR1 KGHSH, CDR2 LQKENI. CDR3 region: CASSGQGPGANVLTF. In DNA form, the CDR3 reads TGTGCCTCCTCGGGCCAGGGACCAGGGGCCAACGTCCTGACTTTC.

J is TRBJ1-5 and V is TRBV7-2; the D is unclear. V was pared by 2 bases and J by 3 bases, with 17 bases between. Germline CDR1 SGHTA, CDR2 FQGNSA. The CDR3 extends over 17 amino acids. The CDR3 DNA reads TGTGCCAGCAGCTTACACCCCGCTAGGCAGGTCAATCAGCCCCAGCATTTT. This codes for CASSLHPARQVNQPQHF.

This chain uses TRBV5-5 with TRBJ1-5, with 9 positions matching TRBD1. The CDR3 runs 14 residues. From germline, CDR1 is SGHKS and CDR2 YYEKEE (reference sequence). Trimming took 1 base from V and 7 from J; bases not matched to a gene: 3. The CDR3 coding sequence is TGTGCCAGCAGCTTGTGGACAGGGGAACAGCCCCAGCATTTT. Residues: CASSLWTGEQPQHF. The variable domain in full, with the rest retrieved from reference TRBV5-5 and TRBJ1-5, is DAGVTQSPTHLIKTRGQQVTLRCSPISGHKSVSWYQQVLGQGPQFIFQYYEKEERGRGNFPDRFSARQFPNYSSELNVNALLLGDSALYLCASSLWTGEQPQHFGDGTRLSIL.

This clone was seen a handful of times. V gene TRBV7-9 combines with J gene TRBJ2-7; weak D call: TRBD1 (6 bases). CDR1 is SEHNR and CDR2 is FQNEAQ in the germline V gene (reference sequence). The germline V and J ends were trimmed by 5 bases and 5 bases, with 19 bases remaining between them. The CDR3 extends over 15 amino acids. For the CDR3, the DNA is TGTGCCAGCAGCCATACGAATACAGGGTCCCACGAGCAGTACTTC. Encoded protein: CASSHTNTGSHEQYF.

This clone was found a few times. CDR3 amino acids: CASSLGPSGGATDTQYF. In DNA form, the CDR3 reads TGTGCCAGCAGCTTAGGTCCGTCGGGGGGAGCTACAGATACGCAGTATTTT. The chain is built from TRBV7-2 and TRBJ2-3; TRBD2 matches 7 bases. Germline values: CDR1 SGHTA, CDR2 FQGNSA. V trimming: 1 base; J trimming: 3 bases; junction bases outside the gene matches: 10. The CDR3 covers 17 residues. The full variable domain, with the rest looked up from reference TRBV7-2 and TRBJ2-3, is GAGVSQSPSNKVTEKGKDVELRCDPISGHTALYWYRQSLGQGLEFLIYFQGNSAPDKSGLPSDRFSAERTGGSVSTLTIQRTQQEDSAVYLCASSLGPSGGATDTQYFGPGTRLTVL.

The rearrangement links TRBV24-1 to TRBJ2-5; tentatively, D is TRBD2 (7 bases). The germline V gene has CDR1 KGHDR and CDR2 SFDVKD. The V end lost 7 bases, the J end lost 5 bases, and 13 bases lay between the germline ends. This CDR3 spans 13 amino acids. The DNA for the CDR3 is TGTGCCACCAGCGGGGGGCTGCGGGAGACCCAGTACTTC. It codes for CATSGGLRETQYF.

The DNA of the CDR3 is TGCGCCAGCAGCTGGGAAGGGAACACTGAAGCTTTCTTT. Amino acids: CASSWEGNTEAFF. The chain is built from TRBV5-1 and TRBJ1-1, with D uncertain. This CDR3 is 13 amino acids long. Trimming removed 3 bases from V and 1 base from J, with 7 bases in between. Germline V lookup: CDR1 SGHRS, CDR2 YFSETQ.

On this clone itself: This sample includes further DNA sequences coding for the same CDR3. The chain is built from TRBV11-2 and TRBJ2-6; 7 bases fit TRBD1. This CDR3 has 15 residues. Germline V gives CDR1 SGHAT, CDR2 FQNNGV. J lost 4 bases, V lost 1 base, and 1 base had no gene match. The CDR3 sequence: CASSLGGGGANVLTF. The CDR3 DNA reads as TGTGCCAGCAGCTTAGGAGGGGGCGGGGCCAACGTCCTGACTTTC.

This clone occurred a few times. The genes are TRBV5-6 and TRBJ2-2, with D possibly being TRBD2 (6 bases). Germline assignment: CDR1 SGHDT and CDR2 YYEEEE. The CDR3 contains 15 residues. The germline V and J ends were trimmed by 3 bases and 6 bases, with 15 bases remaining between them. Here the CDR3 reads CASSSPGLKAGELFF. DNA for the CDR3: TGTGCCAGCAGCTCCCCGGGACTGAAGGCCGGGGAGCTGTTTTTT.

The genes are TRBV9 and TRBJ2-1; D unresolved. The CDR3 extends over 14 amino acids. Trimming took 4 bases from V and 3 from J, leaving 11 bases between them. Germline CDR1 is SGDLS and CDR2 is YYNGEE. CDR3 in DNA: TGTGCCAGCAGCTCCGGGCCCGTCTACAATGAGCAGTTCTTC. Translation: CASSSGPVYNEQFF.

The chain is built from TRBV5-8 and TRBJ2-4; perhaps TRBD2 as D (5 bases). V shed 1 base and J shed 0 bases, with 17 bases lying between them. The germline V gene encodes CDR1 SGHTS and CDR2 YDEGEE. The CDR3 runs 18 residues. The CDR3 DNA reads TGTGCCAGCAGCTTGCTGACTCGCGGAGGATTAGCCAAAAACATTCAGTACTTC. Its protein product is CASSLLTRGGLAKNIQYF. The full variable domain, in which reference TRBV5-8 and TRBJ2-4 provide the parts outside the CDR3, is EAGVTQSPTHLIKTRGQQATLRCSPISGHTSVYWYQQALGLGLQFLLWYDEGEERNRGNFPPRFSGRQFPNYSSELNVNALELEDSALYLCASSLLTRGGLAKNIQYFGAGTRLSVL.

This chain links TRBV29-1 with TRBJ1-2; D gene ambiguous. Trimming cost V 2 bases and J 2 bases, with 12 bases left between them. Per the germline V gene, CDR1 is SQVTM and CDR2 is ANQGSEA. This CDR3 is 14 amino acids long. The CDR3 is CSVERGAENYGYTF. CDR3 coding DNA: TGCAGCGTTGAAAGAGGAGCAGAGAACTATGGCTACACCTTC. Full variable domain (remainder filled in from reference TRBV29-1 and TRBJ1-2): SAVISQKPSRDICQRGTSLTIQCQVDSQVTMMFWYRQQPGQSLTLIATANQGSEATYESGFVIDKFPISRPNLTFSTLTVSNMSPEDSSIYLCSVERGAENYGYTFGSGTRLTVV.

This chain joins TRBV5-1 and TRBJ2-3; D is possibly TRBD1 (6 bases). The CDR3 runs 15 residues. V gave up 0 bases and J gave up 2 bases, with 10 bases separating them. Germline CDR1 and CDR2: SGHRS and YFSETQ. Here the CDR3 DNA reads TGCGCCAGCAGCTTGGCAGGACAGTCCACAGATACGCAGTATTTT. Translating gives CASSLAGQSTDTQYF. The variable domain in full, completed from reference TRBV5-1 and TRBJ2-3, reads KAGVTQTPRYLIKTRGQQVTLSCSPISGHRSVSWYQQTPGQGLQFLFEYFSETQRNKGNFPGRFSGRQFSNSRSEMNVSTLELGDSALYLCASSLAGQSTDTQYFGPGTRLTVL.

This CDR3 reads CASSVVPGTGGTEAFF. The CDR3 DNA follows: TGTGCCAGCAGCGTAGTCCCCGGGACAGGGGGCACTGAAGCTTTCTTT. This chain uses TRBV9 with TRBJ1-1, with 11 bases aligning to TRBD1. CDR3 length: 16 residues. V shed 0 bases, J shed 4 bases, and the junction held 5 bases outside the gene matches. Germline V CDR1 and CDR2: SGDLS, YYNGEE.

This clone was recorded only once. The gene calls are TRBV5-4 and TRBJ2-7, with 9 nucleotides matching TRBD2. Germline V gene lookup returns CDR1 SGHNT and CDR2 YYREEE (reference sequence). CDR3 length: 19 amino acids. Trimming cost V 4 bases and J 4 bases; bases outside gene matches: 21. CDR3 residues: CASSRGFGSGGPGTYEQYF. The DNA of the CDR3 is TGTGCCAGCAGCCGCGGGTTCGGGAGCGGGGGGCCTGGTACGTACGAGCAGTACTTC.

This chain links TRBV9 with TRBJ1-1, with 9 bases that match TRBD1. V lost 3 bases, J lost 3 bases, and 12 bases stayed unmatched. The CDR3 extends over 17 amino acids. CDR1 and CDR2 (germline): SGDLS, YYNGEE. The CDR3 DNA sequence: TGTGCCAGCAGCGGCCATAGGACAGGGGATTTGGACACTGAAGCTTTCTTT. Translated: CASSGHRTGDLDTEAFF.

This chain connects TRBV11-3 to TRBJ1-6; maybe TRBD1 (6 bases). The CDR3 sequence is 20 residues long. The germline V and J ends were trimmed by 0 bases and 2 bases, with 20 bases remaining between them. Germline loops: CDR1 SGHNT, CDR2 YENEEA. CDR3 in amino acids: CASSLEGKSRGEPYNSPLHF. In nucleotides, the CDR3 is TGTGCCAGCAGCTTAGAAGGGAAGAGCAGGGGCGAGCCCTATAATTCACCCCTCCACTTT.

This rearrangement joins TRBV27 to TRBJ1-2; a possible D gene is TRBD1 (5 bases). This CDR3 has 12 amino acids. The germline CDR1 and CDR2 sequences are MNHEY and SMNVEV (reference sequence). Trimming removed 4 bases at V and 8 bases at J, with 11 bases between. In nucleotides, the CDR3 is TGTGCCAGCAGTTCCTACGGGGACGGCTACACCTTC. Translating gives CASSSYGDGYTF.

The rearrangement uses TRBV7-8 and TRBJ1-1; 7 bases are shared with TRBD1. From germline, CDR1 is SGHVS and CDR2 FQNEAQ. The length of the CDR3 is 13 residues. J gave up 2 bases and V 4 bases, and 1 base lay outside the gene matches. In DNA form, the CDR3 reads TGTGCCAGCAGCTGGGACAGAAACACTGAAGCTTTCTTT. The encoded protein is CASSWDRNTEAFF.

This clone turned up a few times. The V gene is TRBV24-1, the J gene TRBJ1-6; D gene ambiguous. CDR1 is KGHDR and CDR2 is SFDVKD in the germline V gene. This CDR3 has 15 amino acids. Trimming left V 4 bases short and J 8 bases short, with 14 bases between. The DNA of the CDR3 is TGTGCCACCAGTGAAGCCGGTGGAGGGCATTCACCCCTCCACTTT. Translating gives CATSEAGGGHSPLHF.

V gene TRBV27 combines with J gene TRBJ2-1, with 11 positions matching TRBD2. CDR1 MNHEY and CDR2 SMNVEV come from the germline V gene (reference sequence). V dropped 5 bases and J dropped 5; count of bases not matched to a gene: 8. The CDR3 totals 16 residues. The CDR3 nucleotides are TGTGCCAGCAGTCCCTTAGCGGGGGGGAAAAACAATGAGCAGTTCTTC. Protein: CASSPLAGGKNNEQFF.

The V and J genes are TRBV11-3 and TRBJ1-5; 8 positions agree with TRBD1. The CDR3 contains 17 residues. The germline CDR1 and CDR2 sequences are SGHNT and YENEEA. J lost 2 bases, V lost 5 bases, and 11 bases had no gene match. The CDR3 reads CASSISDRGDGNQPQHF. The CDR3 nucleotides read TGTGCCAGCAGCATTAGTGACAGGGGTGATGGCAATCAGCCCCAGCATTTT.

The rearrangement links TRBV10-2 to TRBJ2-5, with D maybe TRBD1 (6 bases). CDR1 and CDR2 (germline): WSHSY, SAAADI. The germline V and J ends were trimmed by 8 bases and 5 bases, with 12 bases remaining between them. CDR3 length: 12 residues. The CDR3 loop reads CASGGQTETQYF. CDR3 in DNA: TGCGCCAGCGGTGGACAGACCGAGACCCAGTACTTC.

The CDR3 reads CASSQITGTGYEQYF. The CDR3 DNA is TGTGCCAGCAGCCAAATAACCGGGACAGGCTACGAGCAGTACTTC. This chain uses TRBV14 with TRBJ2-7; TRBD1 matches 8 bases. The V and J ends lost 2 bases and 3 bases, in that order; junction bases with no gene match: 6. This CDR3 is built from 15 residues. Germline CDR1 and CDR2: SGHDN and FVKESK.